Only a few counts were recorded for the clone carrying this T cell receptor (beta chain). Its specificity is not known. The data are from a study of beta chain features in type 1 diabetes. Whole-study results and caveats: More deletions and fewer insertions at VDJ junctions were found in patients with type 1 diabetes.

Germline loops: CDR1 SSHAT, CDR2 FNYEAQ (reference sequence). This CDR3 region has 15 residues. V lost 5 bases to trimming and J lost 2 bases, with 12 bases between them. The isolated RNA, all of it, was reverse transcribed, so expressed TCRB transcripts were what got sequenced. The average output of naive, central memory and regulatory T cell samples was approximately 3.6 million reads. Measured with immunoSEQ multiplex PCR; TCRdb has only the in-frame clones, and not every one. Of roughly 300,000 clones listed, around 15% are singletons. The source material was central memory CD4+ T cells from blood. The V and J genes are TRBV7-7 and TRBJ1-4, with D maybe TRBD1 (5 bases). This TCR was recovered from a man aged 30 to 39 in good health. CDR3 residues: CASSLMTATNEKLFF. The CDR3 DNA is TGTGCCAGCAGCCTGATGACAGCCACTAATGAAAAACTGTTTTTT.